Shown below are 30 T cell receptor beta chains from a single sample sequenced in a study of CD8+CD57+ T cells in acquired aplastic anemia (dated by TCRdb to between 2017 and 2018). Sequenced on an Illumina HiSeq 2000. Genomic DNA was used as template for profiling of TCR beta VDJ combinations and CDR3 sequences. The public reads were reanalyzed by TCRdb: fastp trimming at Q25, MiXCR alignment, in-frame beta chains only. Merged by CDR3 protein, the rows form single entries marked with the most common genes and DNA. The sample table lists a few hundred thousand distinct CDR3 sequences, approximately 32% of them with a count of one. Approximately 0.82% of the sample belongs to the ten largest clones. Patients chosen for sequencing had shown expansion of CD8+CD57+ cells by flow cytometry. Sequencing input: sorted CD4+, CD8+, or CD8+CD57+ T cells (not recorded which) from PBMCs. These receptors were obtained from a human donor with aplastic anemia.

V is TRBV5-1 and J is TRBJ1-1, with D tentatively TRBD1 (6 bases). Trimming left V 3 bases short and J 3 bases short, with 15 bases between. This CDR3 has 15 amino acids. The V gene's germline CDR1 is SGHRS and CDR2 YFSETQ. This CDR3 reads CASSSMQGIDTEAFF. CDR3 nucleotide sequence: TGCGCCAGCAGCTCGATGCAGGGGATAGACACTGAAGCTTTCTTT.

Comment on this clonotype: One end of the junction varies from germline; a read error may be responsible. The V and J genes are TRBV7-9 and TRBJ2-5; TRBD2 matches at 7 bases. Germline V lookup: CDR1 SEHNR, CDR2 FQNEAQ (reference sequence). The CDR3 covers 13 residues. Written as DNA, the CDR3 is TGTGCCGGCAGTCAAGCGGGAACGGAGACCCAGTACTTC. It translates to CAGSQAGTETQYF. Full variable domain (rest looked up from reference TRBV7-9 and TRBJ2-5): DTGVSQNPRHKITKRGQNVTFRCDPISEHNRLYWYRQTLGQGPEFLTYFQNEAQLEKSRLLSDRFSAERPKGSFSTLEIQRTEQGDSAMYLCAGSQAGTETQYFGPGTRLLVL.

This clonotype turned up a few times. The chain combines TRBV5-8 with TRBJ2-5, with D unclear. Trimming took 2 bases from V and 2 from J, leaving 10 bases between them. The CDR3 runs 14 residues. Germline-derived CDR1 and CDR2 are SGHTS and YDEGEE. The CDR3 nucleotides read TGTGCCAGCAGCTTAATACAGAATCAAGAGACCCAGTACTTC. This codes for CASSLIQNQETQYF.

Comments on this clonotype: Sequence at one end of the junction differs from germline and may be a read error. The chain recombines TRBV6-1 with TRBJ1-1, with no clear D. CDR3 length: 14 residues. Germline CDR1 and CDR2: MNHNS and SASEGT. The chain's CDR3 is CASSSRTGNTGAFF. The CDR3, as DNA: TGTGCCAGCAGTAGTAGGACGGGGAACACTGGAGCTTTCTTT.

As to this clonotype: A read error may explain this, as a much larger clone is one base away. V and J are TRBV9 and TRBJ2-7; 9 bases match TRBD2. CDR1 and CDR2 from the germline V gene are SGDLS and YYNGEE. This CDR3 has 15 amino acids. In DNA form, the CDR3 reads TGTGCCAGCAGCGTAGAAGCGGGAGGTTCCTACGGGCAGTACTTC. It translates to CASSVEAGGSYGQYF.

As to this clonotype: A much larger clone sits a single nucleotide away, making a read error possible. V gene TRBV6-1 combines with J gene TRBJ2-7; 8 bases are a match to TRBD1. The V gene end was trimmed by 10 bases and the J gene end by 3 bases; junction bases not matched to a gene: 11. This CDR3 spans 14 amino acids. Germline V lookup: CDR1 MNHNS, CDR2 SASEGT. CDR3 DNA sequence: TGTGCCACCAAGTCTTTACAGGGGGACTACGAGCAGTACTTC. It specifies CATKSLQGDYEQYF.

The table lists this clonotype with a few counts. The rearrangement joins TRBV2 to TRBJ1-5; 9 bases map to TRBD1. In germline, CDR1 is SNHLY, CDR2 FYNNEI. V lost 6 bases, J lost 0 bases, and 6 bases stayed unmatched. This CDR3 contains 16 residues. Here the CDR3 reads CASRPGTGTSNQPQHF. The CDR3 DNA reads TGTGCCAGCAGACCGGGGACAGGGACTAGCAATCAGCCCCAGCATTTT.

With regard to this clonotype: This may come from a read error, since a much larger clone is one base off. This chain uses TRBV2 with TRBJ2-1, with a possible D match to TRBD2 (6 bases). V lost 1 base and J 8 bases, leaving 9 bases between the germline ends. The CDR3 covers 13 residues. The germline gives CDR1 SNHLY, CDR2 FYNNEI. The CDR3 spells CASSEVGGDEQFF. CDR3 bases: TGTGCCAGCAGTGAAGTCGGGGGAGATGAGCAGTTCTTC. The whole variable domain, filled in from reference TRBV2 and TRBJ2-1, reads EPEVTQTPSHQVTQMGQEVILRCVPISNHLYFYWYRQILGQKVEFLVSFYNNEISEKSEIFDDQFSVERPDGSNFTLKIRSTKLEDSAMYFCASSEVGGDEQFFGPGTRLTVL.

The CDR3 DNA follows: TGTGCCAGCAGTTTCACAGGGGTACATACGCAGTATTTT. This gives the protein CASSFTGVHTQYF. The chain uses TRBV6-5 and TRBJ2-3; 7 bases are a match to TRBD1. V lost 4 bases to trimming and J lost 7 bases; unmatched junction nucleotides: 5. Germline V gene lookup returns CDR1 MNHEY and CDR2 SVGAGI. The CDR3 sequence is 13 residues long.

The chain links TRBV5-1 to TRBJ2-2; D tentatively fits TRBD1 or TRBD2 (6 bases each). With 4 bases removed from V and 1 base from J, the gap between germline ends came to 14 bases. Germline V gene lookup returns CDR1 SGHRS and CDR2 YFSETQ. The CDR3 contains 16 residues. The CDR3 nucleotides read TGCGCCAGCAGCGGAATGGGGGGACAGAACACCGGGGAGCTGTTTTTT. It specifies CASSGMGGQNTGELFF. Full variable domain (outside the CDR3, taken from reference TRBV5-1 and TRBJ2-2): KAGVTQTPRYLIKTRGQQVTLSCSPISGHRSVSWYQQTPGQGLQFLFEYFSETQRNKGNFPGRFSGRQFSNSRSEMNVSTLELGDSALYLCASSGMGGQNTGELFFGEGSRLTVL.

The chain couples TRBV19 to TRBJ1-5; a possible D gene is TRBD1 (5 bases). Per the germline V gene, CDR1 is LNHDA and CDR2 is SQIVND (reference sequence). The CDR3 loop spans 14 amino acids. Trimming took 5 bases from V and 7 from J, leaving 15 bases between them. CDR3 nucleotides: TGTGCCAGTAGTTTACGCGGGGCAGGACAGCCCCAGCATTTT. It codes for CASSLRGAGQPQHF. Complete variable domain (other parts from reference TRBV19 and TRBJ1-5): DGGITQSPKYLFRKEGQNVTLSCEQNLNHDAMYWYRQDPGQGLRLIYYSQIVNDFQKGDIAEGYSVSREKKESFPLTVTSAQKNPTAFYLCASSLRGAGQPQHFGDGTRLSIL.

The J gene is TRBJ2-3, the V gene TRBV5-4, with D possibly being TRBD1 or TRBD2 (5 bases each). This CDR3 contains 16 residues. Germline loops: CDR1 SGHNT, CDR2 YYREEE (reference sequence). V was shortened by 4 bases and J by 1 base, with 16 bases between the two germline ends. The chain's CDR3 is CASSVAPRDGTDTQYF. The CDR3 bases are TGTGCCAGCAGCGTGGCCCCTCGGGACGGCACAGATACGCAGTATTTT.

This chain links TRBV11-1 with TRBJ2-3; possibly TRBD2 for D (6 bases). Trimming stripped 0 bases from V and 0 bases from J, with 10 bases between. The CDR3 contains 16 residues. Germline V CDR1 and CDR2: SGHAT, FQDESV (reference sequence). Here the CDR3 reads CASSLASGSSTDTQYF. CDR3 nucleotide sequence: TGTGCCAGCAGCTTAGCGAGCGGGTCTAGCACAGATACGCAGTATTTT. Variable domain in full (rest from reference TRBV11-1 and TRBJ2-3): EAEVAQSPRYKITEKSQAVAFWCDPISGHATLYWYRQILGQGPELLVQFQDESVVDDSQLPKDRFSAERLKGVDSTLKIQPAELGDSAMYLCASSLASGSSTDTQYFGPGTRLTVL.

This clonotype has ten or more counts. V is TRBV14 and J is TRBJ2-5; 9 nucleotides agree with TRBD1. V lost 5 bases, J lost 5 bases, and 9 bases stayed unmatched. CDR1 SGHDN and CDR2 FVKESK come from the germline V gene. The CDR3 is 15 residues long. This CDR3 reads CASSVRQGGRETQYF. The DNA for the CDR3 is TGTGCCAGCAGCGTGCGACAGGGGGGCCGGGAGACCCAGTACTTC.

Ten or more counts support this clonotype. CDR3 bases: TGCAGTGCTAGTCTCGTTCAGGTGGGGGCGCGGGGCTACACCTTC. Amino acid sequence: CSASLVQVGARGYTF. The chain links TRBV20-1 to TRBJ1-2; possible D gene TRBD1, 6 bases. Looked up from germline, CDR1 is DFQATT and CDR2 is SNEGSKA (reference sequence). Trimming stripped 3 bases from V and 8 bases from J, with 22 bases between. The CDR3 loop spans 15 amino acids.

This clonotype was counted at least ten times. The chain carries TRBV14 and TRBJ2-7, with D perhaps matching TRBD1 (6 bases). The germline V gene encodes CDR1 SGHDN and CDR2 FVKESK. The CDR3 length is 15 residues. Trimming left V 0 bases short and J 3 bases short, with 12 bases between. The CDR3: CASSQDDRKNYEQYF. The DNA for the CDR3 is TGTGCCAGCAGCCAAGACGACAGGAAAAACTACGAGCAGTACTTC.

There are many counts of this clonotype. The chain uses TRBV15 and TRBJ1-5, with D hard to call. V lost 11 bases, J lost 6 bases, and 11 bases lay in between. The CDR3 is 11 residues long. From germline, CDR1 is LNHNV and CDR2 YYDKDF (reference sequence). The CDR3 region is CAGVCRQPQHF. The CDR3 DNA follows: TGTGCCGGGGTTTGCCGTCAGCCCCAGCATTTT.

This chain links TRBV10-2 with TRBJ1-3; D is uncertain. Per the germline V gene, CDR1 is WSHSY and CDR2 is SAAADI. Trimming stripped 11 bases from V and 0 bases from J, with 11 bases between. CDR3 length equals 13 residues. The CDR3 spells CAPGLSSGNTIYF. CDR3 nucleotide sequence: TGCGCCCCAGGTCTTAGCTCTGGAAACACCATATATTTT.

This clonotype came up a few times. The chain combines TRBV5-1 with TRBJ1-5; TRBD1 matches 7 bases. CDR1 is SGHRS and CDR2 is YFSETQ in the germline V gene. The J segment lost 2 bases and the V segment lost 0 bases, leaving 5 bases of the junction unmatched. The CDR3 consists of 16 residues. The DNA of the CDR3 is TGCGCCAGCAGCTTGGAGGGGGCTGCGGGCAATCAGCCCCAGCATTTT. Translated: CASSLEGAAGNQPQHF.

This clonotype was observed at least ten times. The chain combines TRBV20-1 with TRBJ1-2; unclear D gene. Germline CDR1 and CDR2: DFQATT and SNEGSKA (reference sequence). There are 13 residues in the CDR3. V gave up 5 bases and J gave up 4 bases, with 14 bases separating them. The CDR3 spells CSAPRDPGYGYTF. For the CDR3, the DNA is TGCAGTGCTCCTAGGGATCCAGGCTATGGCTACACCTTC.

The J gene is TRBJ1-6, the V gene TRBV25-1, with 10 nucleotides matching TRBD1. Trimming cost V 6 bases and J 6 bases; bases outside gene matches: 5. In germline, CDR1 is MGHDK, CDR2 SYGVNS. CDR3 size: 15 residues. In DNA, the CDR3 is TGTGCCAGCAGGGACCGGGACAGGGGTAATTCACCCCTCCACTTT. Protein: CASRDRDRGNSPLHF.

This clonotype was seen more than once but under ten times. The junction and the germline gene differ at one end; a read error may be behind it. V and J are TRBV2 and TRBJ1-6; D ambiguous. The germline gives CDR1 SNHLY, CDR2 FYNNEI. The CDR3 totals 15 residues. The DNA of the CDR3 is TGTGCCAGCAGCTTAGCCGAAACTGGGGATTCACCCCTCCGCTTT. It yields the protein CASSLAETGDSPLRF.

The table lists this clonotype with many counts. V gene TRBV10-1 combines with J gene TRBJ2-7; D is perhaps TRBD2 (6 bases). The CDR3 sequence is 13 residues long. V was trimmed by 2 bases and J by 2 bases, leaving 7 bases between them. Germline values: CDR1 WNHNN, CDR2 SYGVQD (reference sequence). CDR3 DNA sequence: TGCGCCAGCAGTGAGGCGGGAACCTACGAGCAGTACTTC. Translation: CASSEAGTYEQYF.

The genes are TRBV20-1 and TRBJ2-1; 7 nucleotides agree with TRBD2. V gave up 5 bases and J gave up 8 bases; unmatched junction bases: 15. The CDR3 runs to 15 residues. The V gene's germline CDR1 is DFQATT and CDR2 SNEGSKA (reference sequence). CDR3: CSADQVQRGSYEQFF. Written as DNA, the CDR3 is TGCAGTGCTGATCAAGTGCAGCGGGGTAGCTATGAGCAGTTCTTC.

The chain employs TRBV11-2 and TRBJ1-1; the D is unclear. This CDR3 spans 18 amino acids. V lost 1 base to trimming and J lost 2 bases, with 20 bases between them. In germline, CDR1 is SGHAT, CDR2 FQNNGV. CDR3 protein: CASSLVRFPPSTNTEAFF. The DNA of the CDR3 is TGTGCCAGCAGCTTAGTTAGGTTTCCCCCTAGTACAAACACTGAAGCTTTCTTT.

Details on this clonotype: A much larger clone is a single base away; this may be a read error. The chain couples TRBV7-9 to TRBJ1-5; TRBD1 matches at 9 bases. CDR1 and CDR2 from the germline V gene are SEHNR and FQNEAQ (reference sequence). CDR3 size: 15 residues. The CDR3 spells CAGRGQGSSNQPQHF. The CDR3 DNA is TGTGCCGGCAGGGGACAGGGTTCGAGCAATCAGCCCCAGCATTTT.

This clonotype was seen ten or more times. The V gene is TRBV6-2 or TRBV6-3, the J gene TRBJ1-5; TRBD1 aligns across 10 bases. This CDR3 contains 15 residues. CDR1 and CDR2 from the germline V gene are MNHEY and SVGEGT. V shed 6 bases and J 3 bases; nucleotides not matched to a gene: 5. The CDR3 loop is CASRGTGDSNQPQHF. The CDR3 region has the DNA TGTGCCAGCAGGGGGACAGGGGATTCCAATCAGCCCCAGCATTTT.

At least ten counts were recorded for this clonotype. The V call is TRBV5-1, the J call TRBJ2-7; no firm D call. The CDR3 covers 13 residues. Between the trimmed V and J ends, which lost 0 bases and 7 bases, there was a span of 11 bases. Looked up from germline, CDR1 is SGHRS and CDR2 is YFSETQ. The CDR3 coding sequence is TGCGCCAGCAGCTTGGAGCTGGGAAGGGAGCAGTACTTC. Its translation: CASSLELGREQYF.

The chain couples TRBV18 to TRBJ2-1; 7 bases fit TRBD1. Germline loops: CDR1 KGHSH, CDR2 LQKENI. J lost 6 bases, V lost 5 bases, and 4 bases had no gene match. The CDR3 is made up of 13 amino acids. CDR3 amino acids: CASSVDRFNEQFF. Written as DNA, the CDR3 is TGTGCCAGCTCAGTGGACAGGTTCAATGAGCAGTTCTTC.

This clonotype was counted only a few times. This clone may be a read error of a much larger clone one base away. The rearrangement uses TRBV10-3 and TRBJ2-7; 9 bases line up with TRBD1. Germline CDR1 reads ENHRY; CDR2 reads SYGVKD. The CDR3 consists of 15 residues. The CDR3 DNA follows: TGTGCCATCAGTGCAGGGGGACAGGGCAACTACGGGCAGTACTTC. Residues: CAISAGGQGNYGQYF.